This entry lists 3 T cell receptor beta chains sequenced from one sample in a study of T-cell memory formation after mild COVID-19. Using its own MiXCR run on the 5' RACE reads, TCRdb lists one record per CDR3 protein. The data show roughly 410,000 distinct CDR3 sequences, 24% seen once. Material: PBMCs or a T cell subset sorted from them (not recorded which). The receptors were sampled from an adult woman who had mild COVID-19 (a few samples of this study predate the infection). Cell type and time point are not known.

Ten or more counts support this clonotype. V usage is TRBV12-3 or TRBV12-4 and J usage is TRBJ1-5; no reliable D call. The CDR3 has 13 amino acids. V was trimmed by 3 bases and J by 4 bases, leaving 7 bases between them. The CDR3 DNA reads TGTGCCAGCAGTTTCAGGTTAAATCAGCCCCAGCATTTT. Translation: CASSFRLNQPQHF.

This clonotype was seen more than once but under ten times. The chain couples TRBV29-1 to TRBJ2-1; D might be TRBD1 (6 bases). This CDR3 has 12 residues. V lost 3 bases and J lost 9, with 12 bases in between. CDR1 and CDR2 from the germline V gene are SQVTM and ANQGSEA. This CDR3 is CSVDKGVFEQFF. The CDR3 DNA is TGCAGCGTTGACAAGGGGGTTTTTGAGCAGTTCTTC.

This clonotype was counted ten times or more. The chain recombines TRBV5-4 with TRBJ2-3, with TRBD2 matching over 7 bases. The CDR3 loop spans 17 amino acids. Germline V gene data show CDR1 as SGHNT and CDR2 as YYREEE (reference sequence). J lost 1 base, V lost 2 bases, and 10 bases had no gene match. The CDR3 region is CASSLAQLGGGTDTQYF. Here the CDR3 DNA reads TGTGCCAGCAGCTTAGCCCAGCTGGGAGGGGGCACAGATACGCAGTATTTT.